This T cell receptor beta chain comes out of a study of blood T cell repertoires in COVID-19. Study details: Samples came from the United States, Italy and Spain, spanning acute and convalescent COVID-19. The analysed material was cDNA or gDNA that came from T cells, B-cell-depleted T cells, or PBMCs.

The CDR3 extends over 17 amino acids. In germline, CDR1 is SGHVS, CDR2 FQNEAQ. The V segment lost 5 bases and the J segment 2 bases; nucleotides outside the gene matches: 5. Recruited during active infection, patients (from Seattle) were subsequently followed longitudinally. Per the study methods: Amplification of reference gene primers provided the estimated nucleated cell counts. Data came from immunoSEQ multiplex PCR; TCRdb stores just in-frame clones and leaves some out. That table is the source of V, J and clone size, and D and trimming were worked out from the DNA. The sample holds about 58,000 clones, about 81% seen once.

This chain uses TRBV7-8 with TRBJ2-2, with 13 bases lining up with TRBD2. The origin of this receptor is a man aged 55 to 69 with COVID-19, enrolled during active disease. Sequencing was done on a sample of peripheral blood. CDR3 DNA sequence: TGTGCCAGCAGCACGAGACTAGCGGGAGGAAACACCGGGGAGCTGTTTTTT. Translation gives CASSTRLAGGNTGELFF.